The clone carrying this T cell receptor (beta chain) was counted only a few times. The CDR3 spans 14 residues. The germline V gene encodes CDR1 LNHNV and CDR2 YYDKDF (reference sequence). The V end lost 5 bases, the J end lost 4 bases, and 15 bases lay between the germline ends. The record originates from a study of cytomegalovirus exposure and HLA in healthy donors. 60 Vbeta and 13 Jbeta primers were used in PCR. TCRdb's copy holds only in-frame clones and misses some; the assay was immunoSEQ multiplex PCR. The sample consists of roughly 45,000 clones, about 60% of them appearing once. The material sequenced was PBMCs. This TCR was recovered from a human donor in good health. The chain combines TRBV15 with TRBJ2-7; perhaps TRBD1 as D (6 bases). The CDR3 region has the DNA TGTGCCACCAGCCGACGAATTGGACAGTACGAGCAGTACTTC. Protein: CATSRRIGQYEQYF.